Each of the 25 T cell receptor beta chains below was sequenced from the same sample in a study of neoadjuvant nivolumab and ipilimumab in lung cancer. Produced via immunoSEQ multiplex PCR; TCRdb's table is partial and in-frame only. This table holds over 3,000 clones, 88% found once. This specimen consisted of tumor tissue, obtained after neoadjuvant nivolumab, alone or with ipilimumab, at or shortly before surgery. These TCRs come from an adult with non-small cell lung cancer.

This clone was seen only a few times. The chain employs TRBV20-1 and TRBJ1-1; D gene unclear. Trimming left V 6 bases short and J 10 bases short, with 12 bases between. Germline V lookup: CDR1 DFQATT, CDR2 SNEGSKA (reference sequence). This CDR3 is built from 10 residues. The CDR3 sequence: CSALQSRAFF. CDR3 in DNA: TGCAGTGCCTTACAGTCAAGAGCTTTCTTT.

V gene TRBV30 combines with J gene TRBJ2-7, with 7 positions matching TRBD1. In germline, CDR1 is GTSNPN, CDR2 SVGIG (reference sequence). This CDR3 is built from 13 residues. With 4 bases clipped from V and 4 bases from J, the junction kept 7 bases outside the gene matches. CDR3 sequence: CAWTRQGGYEQYF. CDR3 coding DNA: TGTGCCTGGACCAGACAGGGCGGGTACGAGCAGTACTTC.

This chain uses TRBV30 with TRBJ2-2; D is undetermined. In germline, CDR1 is GTSNPN, CDR2 SVGIG (reference sequence). The V gene lost 2 bases and the J gene lost 4 bases, with 8 bases spanning the gap. The CDR3 sequence is 13 residues long. The CDR3 loop is CAWSTTLTGELFF. Here the CDR3 DNA reads TGTGCCTGGAGTACGACCCTCACCGGGGAGCTGTTTTTT.

J is TRBJ2-3 and V is TRBV13, with 7 bases aligning to TRBD2. CDR1 and CDR2 from the germline V gene are PRHDT and FYEKMQ (reference sequence). The CDR3 totals 15 residues. V was clipped by 3 bases and J by 4 bases; unmatched bases: 7. CDR3 in amino acids: CASSFWGLLADTQYF. CDR3 nucleotide sequence: TGTGCCAGCAGCTTCTGGGGACTACTTGCAGATACGCAGTATTTT. The variable domain in full, completed from reference TRBV13 and TRBJ2-3, reads AAGVIQSPRHLIKEKRETATLKCYPIPRHDTVYWYQQGPGQDPQFLISFYEKMQSDKGSIPDRFSAQQFSDYHSELNMSSLELGDSALYFCASSFWGLLADTQYFGPGTRLTVL.

The chain recombines TRBV6-1 with TRBJ2-5, with D maybe TRBD2 (6 bases). V was pared by 6 bases and J by 6 bases, with 11 bases between. Germline V lookup: CDR1 MNHNS, CDR2 SASEGT. This CDR3 is built from 12 residues. The CDR3 region is CASREGRQTQYF. The DNA for the CDR3 is TGTGCCAGCAGGGAGGGGAGGCAGACCCAGTACTTC.

This clone was detected once. The rearrangement links TRBV4-1 to TRBJ1-2; weak D call: TRBD1 (6 bases). Germline V gene data show CDR1 as MGHRA and CDR2 as YSYEKL. There are 15 residues in the CDR3. The V gene lost 0 bases and the J gene lost 6 bases, with 14 bases spanning the gap. CDR3 nucleotide sequence: TGCGCCAGCAGCCAAGAAGACAGGCTGCGGCATGGCTACACCTTC. Amino acids: CASSQEDRLRHGYTF.

The chain employs TRBV2 and TRBJ2-1; 10 bases align to TRBD1. This CDR3 comprises 15 residues. The germline V gene encodes CDR1 SNHLY and CDR2 FYNNEI. The V and J ends lost 7 bases and 11 bases, in that order; junction bases with no gene match: 14. The CDR3, as DNA: TGTGCCAGCACCCCAGGGACAGGGGTAAGGATTAAGCAGTTCTTC. Encoded protein: CASTPGTGVRIKQFF.

DNA for the CDR3: TGTGCCAGCAGCTTCAGTCCCCGACTCTCTGGGGCCAACGTCCTGACTTTC. Protein sequence: CASSFSPRLSGANVLTF. The V call is TRBV7-3, the J call TRBJ2-6; unclear D gene. Germline V lookup: CDR1 SGHTA, CDR2 FQGTGA. The V gene lost 3 bases and the J gene lost 0 bases, with 12 bases spanning the gap. The length of the CDR3 is 17 residues.

The chain uses TRBV5-1 and TRBJ2-7, with 10 bases matching TRBD2. The CDR3 loop spans 15 amino acids. V shed 5 bases and J 5 bases; nucleotides not matched to a gene: 10. The germline V gene encodes CDR1 SGHRS and CDR2 YFSETQ. Here the CDR3 reads CASRDQVSGGNEQYF. As DNA, the CDR3 is TGCGCCAGCAGGGACCAAGTTAGCGGGGGGAACGAGCAGTACTTC. The full variable domain, its missing parts supplied by reference TRBV5-1 and TRBJ2-7, is KAGVTQTPRYLIKTRGQQVTLSCSPISGHRSVSWYQQTPGQGLQFLFEYFSETQRNKGNFPGRFSGRQFSNSRSEMNVSTLELGDSALYLCASRDQVSGGNEQYFGPGTRLTVT.

V gene TRBV7-8 combines with J gene TRBJ2-1; 8 bases map to TRBD2. Looked up from germline, CDR1 is SGHVS and CDR2 is FQNEAQ. The trim removed 0 bases at V and 0 bases at J, leaving 10 bases unmatched. The CDR3 has 19 residues. The CDR3 spells CASSLARLAMSRSYNEQFF. CDR3 DNA: TGTGCCAGCAGCTTAGCCCGACTAGCGATGTCCCGCTCCTACAATGAGCAGTTCTTC.

CDR3 nucleotides: TGCAGCGTTGAGCCAGGGGGTAATGGGGAGCAGTACTTC. It specifies CSVEPGGNGEQYF. The chain recombines TRBV29-1 with TRBJ2-7; the match to TRBD1 covers 7 bases. The CDR3 has 13 amino acids. Germline CDR1 is SQVTM and CDR2 is ANQGSEA. With V trimmed by 3 bases and J by 7 bases, 9 bases remained unmatched.

The chain links TRBV30 to TRBJ2-6, with D possibly matching TRBD2 (5 bases). The CDR3 spans 14 residues. Germline V gene sequence: CDR1 GTSNPN, CDR2 SVGIG (reference sequence). V lost 2 bases, J lost 3 bases, and 8 bases lay in between. In nucleotides, the CDR3 is TGTGCCTGGAGTAAAGGAGGTGGGGCCAACGTCCTGACTTTC. This encodes CAWSKGGGANVLTF.

The CDR3 coding sequence is TGTGCCAGCAATGATGCAGGGAGTTATCAGCCCCAGCATTTT. Its translation: CASNDAGSYQPQHF. The chain is built from TRBV2 and TRBJ1-5, with D maybe TRBD1 (5 bases). CDR1 is SNHLY, CDR2 FYNNEI, per germline. This CDR3 comprises 14 residues. Trimming pared 7 bases from V and 5 bases from J, leaving 15 bases between.

This chain joins TRBV5-1 and TRBJ1-3; D gene uncertain. The V gene lost 0 bases and the J gene lost 3 bases, with 10 bases spanning the gap. In germline, CDR1 is SGHRS, CDR2 YFSETQ. The CDR3 loop spans 15 amino acids. The CDR3 is CASSLDHARGNTIYF. CDR3 nucleotides: TGCGCCAGCAGCTTGGACCACGCTCGTGGAAACACCATATATTTT.

V and J are TRBV5-4 and TRBJ1-1, with D unclear. The CDR3 totals 12 residues. Trimming removed 0 bases from V and 8 bases from J, with 8 bases in between. Germline V lookup: CDR1 SGHNT, CDR2 YYREEE (reference sequence). The CDR3 loop is CASSLVGLEAFF. For the CDR3, the DNA is TGTGCCAGCAGCTTGGTAGGGCTAGAAGCTTTCTTT.

A single count supports this clone. The genes are TRBV6-4 and TRBJ1-1, with D uncertain. The V and J ends lost 4 bases and 4 bases respectively, with 16 bases between them. The length of the CDR3 is 15 residues. Germline-derived CDR1 and CDR2 are MRHNA and SNTAGT. CDR3 loop: CASSGGSWAGTEAFF. The CDR3 DNA reads TGTGCCAGCAGTGGGGGTAGTTGGGCAGGCACTGAAGCTTTCTTT.

The chain carries TRBV15 and TRBJ1-1; 8 nucleotides align to TRBD1. The CDR3 sequence is 14 residues long. V was clipped by 5 bases and J by 6 bases; unmatched bases: 8. Germline V gives CDR1 LNHNV, CDR2 YYDKDF (reference sequence). This CDR3 is CATSPRTGKAEAFF. CDR3 DNA sequence: TGTGCCACCAGCCCCCGGACAGGGAAAGCTGAAGCTTTCTTT. Full variable domain (missing parts from reference TRBV15 and TRBJ1-1): DAMVIQNPRYQVTQFGKPVTLSCSQTLNHNVMYWYQQKSSQAPKLLFHYYDKDFNNEADTPDNFQSRRPNTSFCFLDIRSPGLGDTAMYLCATSPRTGKAEAFFGQGTRLTVV.

This chain connects TRBV6-6 to TRBJ2-3, with 11 bases matching TRBD2. The V segment lost 5 bases and the J segment 4 bases; nucleotides outside the gene matches: 5. Germline CDR1 is MNHNY and CDR2 is SVGAGI (reference sequence). The CDR3 has 15 amino acids. Written as DNA, the CDR3 is TGTGCCAGCAGTCCGATAGCGGGGGGGCCAGATACGCAGTATTTT. This translates into CASSPIAGGPDTQYF.

The chain combines TRBV6-5 with TRBJ1-4; D not resolved. Trimming shortened V by 4 bases and J by 7 bases, and 13 bases separated the two germline ends. CDR1 and CDR2 (germline): MNHEY, SVGAGI. This CDR3 comprises 14 residues. The CDR3 spells CASSFFGPGEKLFF. The CDR3 bases are TGTGCCAGCAGTTTCTTTGGTCCGGGTGAAAAACTGTTTTTT.

The rearrangement uses TRBV7-8 and TRBJ2-1; 9 nucleotides line up with TRBD2. V dropped 1 base and J dropped 3; count of bases not matched to a gene: 4. The CDR3 consists of 16 residues. Germline assignment: CDR1 SGHVS and CDR2 FQNEAQ. The CDR3: CASSLEAGGIYNEQFF. The CDR3 DNA follows: TGTGCCAGCAGCTTAGAAGCGGGGGGCATCTACAATGAGCAGTTCTTC.

This clone was picked up one time. The V call is TRBV4-2, the J call TRBJ2-7; 15 bases match TRBD2. Germline loops: CDR1 LGHNA, CDR2 YNFKEQ. J lost 2 bases, V lost 4 bases, and 6 bases had no gene match. The CDR3 contains 17 residues. Written as DNA, the CDR3 is TGTGCCAGCAGCCGGACTAGCGGGGGGGATCTACCCTACGAGCAGTACTTC. Amino acid sequence: CASSRTSGGDLPYEQYF.

This clone came up once. The rearrangement joins TRBV9 to TRBJ2-4, with a weak D call TRBD1 (6 bases). Germline V gene sequence: CDR1 SGDLS, CDR2 YYNGEE. CDR3 length: 15 amino acids. Between the trimmed V and J ends, which lost 0 bases and 2 bases, there was a span of 9 bases. CDR3 in DNA: TGTGCCAGCAGCGTAGGCCAGGGGTCCAAAAACATTCAGTACTTC. It is translated as CASSVGQGSKNIQYF.

V is TRBV18 and J is TRBJ1-2, with unresolved D. V was shortened by 3 bases and J by 2 bases, with 7 bases between the two germline ends. Germline CDR1 is KGHSH and CDR2 is LQKENI. The CDR3 length is 13 residues. The CDR3 DNA reads as TGTGCCAGCTCACCTGGCCAGAACTATGGCTACACCTTC. It translates to CASSPGQNYGYTF.

V is TRBV15 and J is TRBJ2-5; TRBD1 aligns across 10 bases. CDR3 length equals 17 residues. V shed 2 bases and J 5 bases; nucleotides not matched to a gene: 11. Per germline, CDR1 LNHNV and CDR2 YYDKDF (reference sequence). The CDR3 region is CATSRSPPGTGAETQYF. The DNA for the CDR3 is TGTGCCACCAGCAGATCCCCCCCTGGGACAGGGGCTGAGACCCAGTACTTC. The full variable domain, in which reference TRBV15 and TRBJ2-5 provide the parts outside the CDR3, is DAMVIQNPRYQVTQFGKPVTLSCSQTLNHNVMYWYQQKSSQAPKLLFHYYDKDFNNEADTPDNFQSRRPNTSFCFLDIRSPGLGDTAMYLCATSRSPPGTGAETQYFGPGTRLLVL.

The J gene is TRBJ1-1, the V gene TRBV4-1, with D possibly TRBD1 on 6 matching bases. Germline V gene lookup returns CDR1 MGHRA and CDR2 YSYEKL. The V end was cut by 1 base, the J end by 3 bases, with 18 bases between. The CDR3 covers 17 residues. The CDR3 coding sequence is TGCGCCAGCAGCCAAGTCACCTCAATACAGGGAGACACTGAAGCTTTCTTT. Protein sequence: CASSQVTSIQGDTEAFF.